Listed below are T cell receptor beta chains from one sample, sequenced in a study of cytomegalovirus exposure and HLA in healthy donors. Data came from immunoSEQ multiplex PCR; TCRdb stores just in-frame clones and leaves some out. The profile shows under 200,000 clones, over 75% of them singletons. Sequencing input: PBMCs. Receptors were obtained from a man in his forties in good health and CMV-seronegative. The CDR3 runs from the conserved cysteine through the conserved F or W. The D gene is left open where the match is weak. For some rows the clone size is stated as once, few or many, or as a class when expanded; others skip it.

D gene	V gene	clone size	J gene	CDR3 protein	CDR3 DNA
TRBD2	TRBV28	-	TRBJ2-5	CASSLSRSGGAEETQYF	TGTGCCAGCAGTTTATCGAGGAGCGGGGGGGCTGAAGAGACCCAGTACTTC
TRBD1	TRBV19	-	TRBJ2-1	CASSEGTGRSNEQFF	TGTGCCAGTAGTGAAGGGACAGGGAGGAGCAATGAGCAGTTCTTC
-	TRBV4-3	-	TRBJ2-7	CASSQDPTALYEQYF	TGCGCCAGCAGCCAAGATCCCACAGCCCTCTACGAGCAGTACTTC
-	TRBV4-2	-	TRBJ1-3	CASSQDVGGTSSGNTIYF	TGTGCCAGCAGCCAAGATGTTGGGGGGACCAGCTCTGGAAACACCATATATTTT
-	TRBV20-1	few	TRBJ1-2	CSAPDGGYTF	TGCAGTGCTCCAGACGGGGGCTACACCTTC
-	TRBV19	once	TRBJ1-4	CASNRGRINEKLFF	TGTGCCAGTAACCGCGGTCGGATTAATGAAAAACTGTTTTTT
TRBD1	TRBV7-2	-	TRBJ1-1	CASSPGQPAFF	TGTGCCAGCAGCCCGGGACAGCCAGCTTTCTTT
TRBD2	TRBV7-2	-	TRBJ2-7	CASSLDPSGGYEQYF	TGTGCCAGCAGCTTAGATCCTAGCGGGGGGTACGAGCAGTACTTC
-	TRBV19	-	TRBJ1-5	CASSAGQRNQPQHF	TGTGCCAGTAGTGCGGGTCAGCGCAATCAGCCCCAGCATTTT
-	TRBV4-1	-	TRBJ1-5	CASSQTVGGGQPQHF	TGCGCCAGCAGCCAGACAGTTGGCGGGGGTCAGCCCCAGCATTTT
TRBD1	TRBV5-4	-	TRBJ1-4	CASSAGTETNEKLFF	TGTGCCAGCAGCGCTGGGACAGAAACTAATGAAAAACTGTTTTTT
TRBD1	TRBV30	-	TRBJ2-7	CAWSDRASSYEQYF	TGTGCCTGGTCCGACAGGGCCAGCTCCTACGAGCAGTACTTC
TRBD2	TRBV4-1	-	TRBJ2-7	CASSQDLAGVGYEQYF	TGCGCCAGCAGCCAAGATCTAGCGGGGGTCGGCTACGAGCAGTACTTC
-	TRBV28	-	TRBJ2-5	CASSFQQRPLTQYF	TGTGCCAGCAGTTTTCAGCAGCGCCCACTGACCCAGTACTTC
-	TRBV10-2	-	TRBJ2-7	CASSDRGSSYEQYF	TGCGCCAGCAGTGATCGGGGGAGCTCCTACGAGCAGTACTTC
-	TRBV30	-	TRBJ1-1	CALNRVHAEAFF	TGTGCCTTGAACAGGGTCCACGCTGAAGCTTTCTTT
-	TRBV7-8	once	TRBJ2-7	CASSSRAIYEQYF	TGTGCCAGCAGCTCCAGGGCTATTTACGAGCAGTACTTC
TRBD2	TRBV6-6	-	TRBJ2-7	CASSPSTSGYEQYF	TGTGCCAGCTCTCCTTCGACTAGCGGCTACGAGCAGTACTTC
-	TRBV20-1	once	TRBJ2-1	CSAGGGNEQFF	TGCAGTGCTGGAGGAGGAAATGAGCAGTTCTTC
TRBD1	TRBV6-4	-	TRBJ2-1	CASSGQGGNEQFF	TGTGCCAGCAGCGGACAGGGCGGGAATGAGCAGTTCTTC
-	TRBV5-1	-	TRBJ2-2	CASSLRHLNTGELFF	TGCGCCAGCAGCTTGCGACACTTGAACACCGGGGAGCTGTTTTTT
TRBD1	TRBV9	-	TRBJ2-7	CASSPKSGTGAHEQYF	TGTGCCAGCAGCCCCAAATCCGGGACAGGGGCCCACGAGCAGTACTTC
-	TRBV11-2	-	TRBJ1-2	CASSLGGGGGYGYTF	TGTGCCAGCAGCTTAGGGGGCGGCGGCGGCTATGGCTACACCTTC
-	TRBV28	-	TRBJ1-6	CASSLELSPLHF	TGTGCCAGCAGTTTAGAGTTATCACCCCTCCACTTT
TRBD1	TRBV7-6	-	TRBJ1-5	CASSPGQGAFQPQHF	TGTGCCAGCAGCCCCGGACAGGGGGCTTTTCAGCCCCAGCATTTT
TRBD2	TRBV4-3	-	TRBJ2-5	CASGQGLAGEGETQYF	TGCGCCAGCGGCCAGGGACTAGCGGGGGAAGGTGAGACCCAGTACTTC
-	TRBV30	-	TRBJ1-1	CAWSALTVLNTEAFF	TGTGCCTGGAGTGCCCTGACAGTCCTGAACACTGAAGCTTTCTTT
TRBD1	TRBV7-9	-	TRBJ1-6	CASSLAPGQVLPPLHF	TGTGCCAGCAGCTTAGCGCCGGGACAGGTTCTTCCACCCCTCCACTTT
TRBD1	TRBV7-8	-	TRBJ1-1	CASSSRQGRVAFF	TGTGCCAGCAGCTCCCGACAGGGGAGGGTAGCTTTCTTT
-	TRBV6-6	-	TRBJ1-1	CASSYPGLNTEAFF	TGTGCCAGCAGTTACCCAGGGCTGAACACTGAAGCTTTCTTT
TRBD1	TRBV4-1	-	TRBJ1-2	CASSQRIGRTGWRDYGYTF	TGCGCCAGCAGCCAACGGATCGGACGGACAGGGTGGAGAGACTATGGCTACACCTTC
-	TRBV6-1	-	TRBJ1-2	CASSETGDYGYTF	TGTGCCAGCAGTGAAACGGGTGACTATGGCTACACCTTC
TRBD1	TRBV5-4	-	TRBJ1-2	CASSLAGTGVRPTF	TGTGCCAGCAGCTTGGCCGGGACAGGGGTTCGCCCCACCTTC
-	TRBV11-2	once	TRBJ2-5	CASSSGSFQETQYF	TGTGCCAGCAGCTCCGGGTCCTTCCAGGAGACCCAGTACTTC
TRBD1	TRBV5-6	-	TRBJ2-2	CASSFQGAVGELFF	TGTGCCAGCAGCTTTCAGGGGGCAGTCGGGGAGCTGTTTTTT
TRBD2	TRBV28	-	TRBJ2-7	CASSRGGENEQYF	TGTGCCAGCAGCCGGGGGGGGGAGAACGAGCAGTACTTC
TRBD1	TRBV7-3	-	TRBJ2-1	CASSRGQGGNEQFF	TGTGCCAGCAGCCGTGGACAGGGTGGGAATGAGCAGTTCTTC
TRBD1	TRBV11-2	-	TRBJ1-5	CASSSGQGGVPMPQHF	TGTGCCAGCAGCTCTGGACAGGGGGGTGTGCCAATGCCCCAGCATTTT
-	TRBV6-1	once	TRBJ1-1	CASSDRAGLNTEAFF	TGTGCCAGCAGTGACCGTGCTGGACTCAACACTGAAGCTTTCTTT
TRBD2	TRBV2	-	TRBJ2-2	CASSVGAGGKNTGELFF	TGTGCCAGCAGTGTAGGAGCGGGGGGCAAGAACACCGGGGAGCTGTTTTTT
TRBD2	TRBV9	-	TRBJ2-5	CASSAGTSGLQETQYF	TGTGCCAGCAGCGCCGGGACTAGCGGCCTCCAAGAGACCCAGTACTTC
-	TRBV5-1	-	TRBJ2-4	CASSSSDRLKNIQYF	TGCGCCAGCAGCAGCTCCGACAGGTTGAAAAACATTCAGTACTTC
TRBD2	TRBV6-4	-	TRBJ2-3	CASSDSAGGQDTQYF	TGTGCCAGCAGTGACTCAGCGGGGGGCCAAGATACGCAGTATTTT
-	TRBV5-4	once	TRBJ1-3	CASSLFIGRQGLGNTIYF	TGTGCCAGCAGCTTGTTTATTGGGCGCCAGGGTCTTGGAAACACCATATATTTT
TRBD1	TRBV5-1	-	TRBJ2-4	CASSLYPGTGVRGAKNIQYF	TGCGCCAGCAGCTTGTATCCCGGGACAGGGGTAAGGGGAGCCAAAAACATTCAGTACTTC
-	TRBV6-4	-	TRBJ1-6	CASSVAGVNSPLHF	TGTGCCAGCAGTGTAGCAGGGGTTAATTCACCCCTCCACTTT
TRBD1	TRBV5-4	-	TRBJ1-1	CASSLAGQLNTEAFF	TGTGCCAGCAGCTTGGCGGGACAGTTGAACACTGAAGCTTTCTTT
-	TRBV6-1	-	TRBJ1-1	CAGSQGPGTEAFF	TGTGCCGGCTCACAGGGTCCTGGAACTGAAGCTTTCTTT
-	TRBV27	once	TRBJ2-2	CASSLAGGDTGELFF	TGTGCCAGCAGTTTAGCGGGCGGTGACACCGGGGAGCTGTTTTTT
TRBD1	TRBV5-4	-	TRBJ2-2	CASSLDVGAGGETGELFF	TGTGCCAGCAGCTTGGATGTTGGAGCAGGGGGCGAAACCGGGGAGCTGTTTTTT
-	TRBV7-2	-	TRBJ2-1	CASSSPLAGASYNEQFF	TGTGCCAGCAGCTCCCCCCTCGCGGGGGCTTCCTACAATGAGCAGTTCTTC
-	TRBV27	-	TRBJ2-1	CASSSVDEQFF	TGTGCCAGCAGTTCAGTGGATGAGCAGTTCTTC
-	TRBV5-1	-	TRBJ1-3	CASSLEGVVSGNTIYF	TGCGCCAGCAGCTTGGAGGGGGTGGTCTCTGGAAACACCATATATTTT
TRBD1	TRBV7-2	-	TRBJ1-6	CASSFPDRERPLHF	TGTGCCAGCAGCTTCCCAGACAGGGAGCGACCCCTCCACTTT
-	TRBV2	-	TRBJ2-7	CASSYALISSYEQYF	TGTGCCAGCAGTTACGCCCTCATTAGCTCCTACGAGCAGTACTTC
TRBD2	TRBV6-4	-	TRBJ2-4	CASSEAGAGLAKNIQYF	TGTGCCAGCAGTGAAGCGGGGGCCGGATTAGCCAAAAACATTCAGTACTTC
-	TRBV5-1	-	TRBJ1-6	CASSPIQGSSPLHF	TGCGCCAGCAGCCCTATTCAGGGCAGCTCACCCCTCCACTTT
TRBD2	TRBV5-1	-	TRBJ2-1	CASSSVTSGGEEQFF	TGCGCCAGCAGCTCGGTGACTAGCGGGGGGGAAGAGCAGTTCTTC
TRBD1	TRBV30	-	TRBJ1-4	CASQEGAKLFF	TGTGCCTCGCAAGAGGGGGCAAAACTGTTTTTT
TRBD2	TRBV6-1	-	TRBJ2-4	CASSERSGGINIQYF	TGTGCCAGCAGTGAGCGGAGCGGGGGGATAAACATTCAGTACTTC